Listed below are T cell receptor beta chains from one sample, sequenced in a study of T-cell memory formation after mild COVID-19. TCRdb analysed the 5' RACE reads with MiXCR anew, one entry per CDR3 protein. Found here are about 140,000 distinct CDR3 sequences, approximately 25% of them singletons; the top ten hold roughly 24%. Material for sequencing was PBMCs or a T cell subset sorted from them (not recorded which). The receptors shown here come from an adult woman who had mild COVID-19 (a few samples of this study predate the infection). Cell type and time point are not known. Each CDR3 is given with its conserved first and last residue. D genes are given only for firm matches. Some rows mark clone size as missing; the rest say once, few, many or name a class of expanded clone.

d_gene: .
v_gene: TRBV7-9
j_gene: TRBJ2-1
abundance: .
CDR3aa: CASSLAQSYNEQFF
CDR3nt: TGTGCCAGCAGCTTAGCACAGTCTTACAATGAGCAGTTCTTC

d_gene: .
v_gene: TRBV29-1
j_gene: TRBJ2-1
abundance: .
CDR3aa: CSGVRASSYNEQFF
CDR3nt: TGCAGCGGCGTCCGGGCCAGCTCCTACAATGAGCAGTTCTTC

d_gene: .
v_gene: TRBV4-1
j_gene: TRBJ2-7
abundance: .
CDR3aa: CASSQGTASYEQYF
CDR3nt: TGCGCCAGCAGCCAAGGGACGGCTTCCTACGAGCAGTACTTC

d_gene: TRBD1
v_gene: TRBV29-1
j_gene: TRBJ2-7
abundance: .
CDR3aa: CSVEDRAGGDRVYEQYF
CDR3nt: TGCAGCGTTGAAGATCGGGCAGGGGGCGACCGAGTATACGAGCAGTACTTC

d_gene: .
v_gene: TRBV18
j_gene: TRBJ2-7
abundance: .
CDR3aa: CASSPPDSLPYEQYF
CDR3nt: TGTGCCAGCTCACCACCGGACAGCTTACCCTACGAGCAGTACTTC

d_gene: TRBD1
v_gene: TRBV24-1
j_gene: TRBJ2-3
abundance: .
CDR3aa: CATSDPIRQGPIKSSTDTQYF
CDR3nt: TGTGCCACCAGTGACCCCATCCGACAGGGACCCATAAAAAGTAGCACAGATACGCAGTATTTT

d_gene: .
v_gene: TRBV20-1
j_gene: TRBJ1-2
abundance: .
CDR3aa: CSARDFADFYGYTF
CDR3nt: TGCAGTGCTAGAGACTTCGCGGACTTCTATGGCTACACCTTC

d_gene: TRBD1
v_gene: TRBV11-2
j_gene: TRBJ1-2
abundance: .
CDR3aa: CASSRSTGGSYGYTF
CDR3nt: TGTGCCAGCAGCCGTTCGACAGGGGGCTCCTATGGCTACACCTTC

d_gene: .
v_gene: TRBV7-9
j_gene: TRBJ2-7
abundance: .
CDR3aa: CASSPQENYEQYF
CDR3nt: TGTGCCAGCAGCCCGCAGGAAAACTACGAGCAGTACTTC

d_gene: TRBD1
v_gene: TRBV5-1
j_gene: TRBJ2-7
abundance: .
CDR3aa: CASSPPGQNKPYEQYF
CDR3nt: TGCGCCAGCAGCCCCCCGGGACAGAATAAGCCCTACGAGCAGTACTTC

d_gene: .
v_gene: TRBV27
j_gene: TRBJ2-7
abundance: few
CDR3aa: CASSLSLSYEQYF
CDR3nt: TGTGCCAGCAGTTTATCCCTCTCCTACGAGCAGTACTTC

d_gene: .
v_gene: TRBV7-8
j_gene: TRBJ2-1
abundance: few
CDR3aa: CASSLDKIERVNNEQFF
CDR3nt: TGTGCCAGCAGCTTAGACAAGATCGAGCGGGTAAACAATGAGCAGTTCTTC

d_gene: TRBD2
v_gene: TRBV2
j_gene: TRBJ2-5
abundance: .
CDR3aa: CASSEAAREGETQYF
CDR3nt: TGTGCCAGCAGTGAAGCTGCCAGGGAGGGAGAGACCCAGTACTTC

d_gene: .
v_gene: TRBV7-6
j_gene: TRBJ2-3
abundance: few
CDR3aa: CASSLGYGFTDTQYF
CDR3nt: TGTGCCAGCAGCTTAGGATACGGATTCACAGATACGCAGTATTTT

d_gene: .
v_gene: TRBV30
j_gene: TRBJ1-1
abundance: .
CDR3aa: CAWTYGGLDTEAFF
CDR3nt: TGTGCCTGGACCTACGGCGGGCTGGACACTGAAGCTTTCTTT

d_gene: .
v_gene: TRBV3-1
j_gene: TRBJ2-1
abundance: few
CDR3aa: CASSQDYLGVAYNEQFF
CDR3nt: TGTGCCAGCAGCCAAGATTACCTGGGGGTGGCCTACAATGAGCAGTTCTTC

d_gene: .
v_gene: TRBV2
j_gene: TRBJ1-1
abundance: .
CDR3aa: CASSVFIQLNTEAFF
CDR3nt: TGTGCCAGCAGTGTATTTATCCAGTTGAACACTGAAGCTTTCTTT

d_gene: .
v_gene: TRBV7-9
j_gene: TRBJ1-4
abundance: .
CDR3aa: CASSATGSIIEKLFF
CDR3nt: TGTGCCAGCAGCGCCACAGGGAGCATCATCGAAAAACTGTTTTTT

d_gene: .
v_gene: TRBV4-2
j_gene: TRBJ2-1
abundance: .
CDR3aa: CASSSSVSEQFF
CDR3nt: TGTGCCAGCAGTTCTAGCGTGAGTGAGCAGTTCTTC

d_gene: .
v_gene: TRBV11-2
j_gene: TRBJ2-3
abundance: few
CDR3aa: CASTLSHRRVSKFTDTQYF
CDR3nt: TGTGCCAGCACCCTCTCCCATCGCAGAGTATCCAAATTCACAGATACGCAGTATTTT

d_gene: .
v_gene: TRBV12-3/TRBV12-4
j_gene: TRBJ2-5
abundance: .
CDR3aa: CASSLEGVGETQYF
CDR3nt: TGTGCCAGCAGTTTAGAGGGGGTCGGGGAGACCCAGTACTTC

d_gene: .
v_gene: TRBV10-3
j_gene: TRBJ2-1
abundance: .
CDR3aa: CAISAEAISYNEQFF
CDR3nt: TGTGCCATCAGTGCAGAGGCAATCTCCTACAATGAGCAGTTCTTC

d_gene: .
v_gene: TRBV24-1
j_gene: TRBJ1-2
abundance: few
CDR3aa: CATSERRWYGYTF
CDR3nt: TGTGCCACCAGTGAAAGACGGTGGTATGGCTACACCTTC

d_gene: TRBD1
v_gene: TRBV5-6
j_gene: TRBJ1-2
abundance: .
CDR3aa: CASSYTTGINYGYTF
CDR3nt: TGTGCCAGCAGCTACACGACAGGGATTAACTATGGCTACACCTTC

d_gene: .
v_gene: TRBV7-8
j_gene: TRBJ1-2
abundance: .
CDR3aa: CASSPPGAGYGYTF
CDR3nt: TGTGCCAGCAGCCCTCCGGGGGCGGGCTATGGCTACACCTTC

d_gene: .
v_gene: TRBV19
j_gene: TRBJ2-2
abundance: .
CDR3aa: CASSTGGRLRLSRTGELFF
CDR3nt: TGTGCCAGTAGTACTGGGGGACGGCTACGACTCAGTCGTACCGGGGAGCTGTTTTTT

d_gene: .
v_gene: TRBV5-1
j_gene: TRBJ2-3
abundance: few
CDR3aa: CASSPRWTSTDTQYF
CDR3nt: TGCGCCAGCAGCCCGCGCTGGACTAGCACAGATACGCAGTATTTT

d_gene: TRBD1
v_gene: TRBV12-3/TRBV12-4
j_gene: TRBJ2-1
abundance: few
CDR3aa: CAIYSGTGGTEQFF
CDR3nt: TGTGCCATCTACAGCGGGACAGGGGGGACTGAGCAGTTCTTC

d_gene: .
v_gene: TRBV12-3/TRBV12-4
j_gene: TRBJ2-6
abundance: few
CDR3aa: CASTVDWAEKALSGANVLTF
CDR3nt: TGTGCCAGCACTGTTGATTGGGCGGAAAAAGCCCTCTCTGGGGCCAACGTCCTGACTTTC

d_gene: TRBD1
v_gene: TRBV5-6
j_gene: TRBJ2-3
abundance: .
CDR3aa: CASRNRGRTDTQYF
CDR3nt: TGTGCCAGCAGGAACAGGGGCCGCACAGATACGCAGTATTTT

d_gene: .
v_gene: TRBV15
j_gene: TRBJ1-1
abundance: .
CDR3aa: CATSRDGGPEAFF
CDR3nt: TGTGCCACCAGCAGAGATGGGGGTCCTGAAGCTTTCTTT

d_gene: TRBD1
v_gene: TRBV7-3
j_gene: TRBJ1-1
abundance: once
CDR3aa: CASSLRTGGKTEAFF
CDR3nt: TGTGCCAGCAGCTTAAGGACAGGGGGCAAGACTGAAGCTTTCTTT

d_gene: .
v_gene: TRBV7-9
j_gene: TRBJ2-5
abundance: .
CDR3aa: CASSLGPPQETQYF
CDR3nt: TGTGCCAGCAGCTTAGGACCACCCCAAGAGACCCAGTACTTC

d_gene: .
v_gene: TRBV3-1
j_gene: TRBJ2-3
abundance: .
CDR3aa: CASSQSLGVRGTDTQYF
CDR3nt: TGTGCCAGCAGCCAATCTCTCGGGGTTCGTGGCACAGATACGCAGTATTTT

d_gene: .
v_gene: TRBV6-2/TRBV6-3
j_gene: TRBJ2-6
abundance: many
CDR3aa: CASSYQGTGANVLTF
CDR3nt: TGTGCCAGCAGTTACCAGGGGACTGGGGCCAACGTCCTGACTTTC

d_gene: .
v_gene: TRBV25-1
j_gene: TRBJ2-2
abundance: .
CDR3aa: CASSEGRDSGELFF
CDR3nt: TGTGCCAGCAGTGAAGGTCGGGACTCCGGGGAGCTGTTTTTT

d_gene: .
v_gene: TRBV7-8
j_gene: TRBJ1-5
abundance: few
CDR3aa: CASSLIGGTEPQHF
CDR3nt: TGTGCCAGCAGCTTGATCGGGGGCACGGAGCCTCAGCATTTT

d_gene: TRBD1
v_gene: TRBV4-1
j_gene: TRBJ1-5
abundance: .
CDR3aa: CASRQGTGGYSNQPQHF
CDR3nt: TGCGCCAGCAGACAAGGGACAGGGGGATATAGCAATCAGCCCCAGCATTTT

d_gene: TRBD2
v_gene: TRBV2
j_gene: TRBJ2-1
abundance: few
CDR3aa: CASSELAGYNEQFF
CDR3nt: TGTGCCAGCAGTGAACTAGCGGGATACAATGAGCAGTTCTTC

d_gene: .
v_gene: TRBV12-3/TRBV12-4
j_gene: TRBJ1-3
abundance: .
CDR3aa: CASSIQGYSGNTIYF
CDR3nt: TGTGCCAGCAGTATTCAGGGGTACTCTGGAAACACCATATATTTT

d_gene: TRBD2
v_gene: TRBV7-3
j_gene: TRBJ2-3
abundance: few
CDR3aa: CASSTGLAGNTDTQYF
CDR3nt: TGTGCCAGCAGCACTGGACTAGCGGGAAACACAGATACGCAGTATTTT